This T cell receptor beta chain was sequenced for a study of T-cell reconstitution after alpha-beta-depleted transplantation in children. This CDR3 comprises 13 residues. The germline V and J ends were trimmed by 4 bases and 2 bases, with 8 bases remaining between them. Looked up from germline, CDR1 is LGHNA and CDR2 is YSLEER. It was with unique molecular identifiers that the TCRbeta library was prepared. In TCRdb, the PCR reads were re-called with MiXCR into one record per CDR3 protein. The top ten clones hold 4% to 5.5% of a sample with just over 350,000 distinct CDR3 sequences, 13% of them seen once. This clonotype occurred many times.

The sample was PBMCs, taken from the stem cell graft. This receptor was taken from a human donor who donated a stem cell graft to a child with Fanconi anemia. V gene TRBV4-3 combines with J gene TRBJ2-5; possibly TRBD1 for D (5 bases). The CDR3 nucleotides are TGCGCCAGCAGCCGCAGACAGCAAGAGACCCAGTACTTC. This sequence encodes CASSRRQQETQYF.